Below are 11 T cell receptor beta chains sequenced from a single sample in a study of blood T cell repertoires in COVID-19. Data came from immunoSEQ multiplex PCR; TCRdb stores just in-frame clones and leaves some out. This sample yields roughly 160,000 clones, of which around 80% are seen a single time; approximately 12% belongs to the top ten. The sequencing input was PBMCs or T cells enriched from blood (not recorded which). The receptors originated from a woman aged 55-75 years who had recovered from COVID-19.

Only one count was recorded for this clone. The gene calls are TRBV7-9 and TRBJ2-7, with D maybe TRBD2 (6 bases). Trimming removed 1 base at V and 1 base at J, with 8 bases between. CDR3 length: 14 residues. The germline V gene has CDR1 SEHNR and CDR2 FQNEAQ (reference sequence). In DNA form, the CDR3 reads TGTGCCAGCAGCTTAGTCGGGAGATCCTACGAGCAGTACTTC. Translating gives CASSLVGRSYEQYF.

CDR3 in DNA: TGTGCCAGCAGCACGGGACAGCCCTATGGCTACACCTTC. Amino acids: CASSTGQPYGYTF. The genes are TRBV3-1 (or the pseudogene TRBV3-2) and TRBJ1-2, with 7 bases that match TRBD1. Germline assignment: CDR1 LGHDT and CDR2 YNNKEL (reference sequence). The CDR3 consists of 13 residues. J lost 4 bases, V lost 5 bases, and 4 bases had no gene match.

J is TRBJ1-1 and V is TRBV5-1, with D possibly being TRBD1 (6 bases). CDR3 length: 15 amino acids. The germline V and J ends were trimmed by 4 bases and 1 base, with 14 bases remaining between them. CDR1 SGHRS and CDR2 YFSETQ come from the germline V gene. CDR3 coding DNA: TGCGCCAGCAGCCCCTACGGACAGAAGAACACTGAAGCTTTCTTT. This sequence encodes CASSPYGQKNTEAFF.

This sequence joins TRBV2 and TRBJ1-2; D not resolved. V was trimmed by 7 bases and J by 7 bases, leaving 22 bases between them. The CDR3 spans 15 residues. The germline V gene encodes CDR1 SNHLY and CDR2 FYNNEI. CDR3 amino acids: CASNLPGKSEGGYTF. The DNA for the CDR3 is TGTGCCAGCAATCTACCTGGGAAGTCCGAGGGTGGCTACACCTTC.

The rearrangement joins TRBV6-5 to TRBJ1-2; unclear D gene. The CDR3 contains 13 residues. V shed 0 bases and J shed 3 bases, with 5 bases lying between them. Germline V CDR1 and CDR2: MNHEY, SVGAGI. Written as DNA, the CDR3 is TGTGCCAGCAGTTACTCCCGGTACTATGGCTACACCTTC. Its protein is CASSYSRYYGYTF.

V and J are TRBV7-9 and TRBJ2-6; D might be TRBD1 (6 bases). The V end lost 5 bases, the J end lost 2 bases, and 10 bases lay between the germline ends. The CDR3 is 15 amino acids. The germline V gene has CDR1 SEHNR and CDR2 FQNEAQ (reference sequence). This CDR3 reads CASSETGTGANVLTF. The CDR3, as DNA: TGTGCCAGCAGCGAAACAGGGACTGGGGCCAACGTCCTGACTTTC.

V gene TRBV6-2 or TRBV6-3 combines with J gene TRBJ2-7; a weak D match, TRBD1 (5 bases). The CDR3 extends over 13 amino acids. CDR1 and CDR2 from the germline V gene are MNHEY and SVGEGT. Between the trimmed V and J ends, which lost 2 bases and 4 bases, there was a span of 9 bases. The CDR3 protein is CASSYLQGYEQYF. The CDR3 nucleotides read TGTGCCAGCAGTTACCTGCAGGGTTACGAGCAGTACTTC.

The chain employs TRBV5-1 and TRBJ2-5; 11 bases are a match to TRBD1. Germline V gene data show CDR1 as SGHRS and CDR2 as YFSETQ. Trimming cost V 4 bases and J 7 bases; bases outside gene matches: 6. The CDR3 is made up of 14 amino acids. CDR3 amino acids: CASSVGQGDGTQYF. Here the CDR3 DNA reads TGCGCCAGCAGCGTGGGACAGGGGGACGGGACCCAGTACTTC.

The rearrangement links TRBV28 to TRBJ2-7, with D possibly TRBD1 on 7 matching bases. V was shortened by 6 bases and J by 2 bases, with 17 bases between the two germline ends. The CDR3 covers 15 residues. CDR1 and CDR2 (germline): MDHEN, SYDVKM. The CDR3 is CASRLSPGGTYEQYF. The CDR3 DNA reads as TGTGCCAGCAGACTTTCCCCAGGGGGGACCTACGAGCAGTACTTC.

The chain combines TRBV23-1 with TRBJ1-1; weak D call: TRBD1 (6 bases). TRBV23-1 is placed among ORFs of uncertain function. V lost 2 bases, J lost 0 bases, and 19 bases lay in between. The CDR3 sequence is 18 residues long. CDR3 sequence: CASSQPILDSFMNTEAFF. The DNA of the CDR3 is TGCGCCAGCAGTCAACCAATATTGGACAGCTTCATGAACACTGAAGCTTTCTTT.

This chain links TRBV10-3 with TRBJ1-1; perhaps TRBD1 as D (6 bases). This CDR3 is 12 amino acids long. Germline CDR1 is ENHRY and CDR2 is SYGVKD. Trimming stripped 5 bases from V and 8 bases from J, with 12 bases between. This chain's CDR3 is CAISLFTGEAFF. In nucleotides, the CDR3 is TGTGCCATCAGTCTTTTTACAGGGGAAGCTTTCTTT.